Shown below are 30 T cell receptor beta chains from a single sample sequenced in a study of T cells in Graves' hyperthyroidism and ophthalmopathy. Amplified TCR beta CDR3 regions came from RNA transcripts. The TCR CDR3 was amplified in a first-round RT-PCR using the HTBI primer set. Each CDR3 protein is one row after TCRdb ran MiXCR on the multiplex PCR reads. Of some 510,000 distinct CDR3 sequences detected, around 21% appear once; the ten largest clones hold approximately 25%. The specimen was blood. The receptors shown here come from a man younger than 35 with Graves' hyperthyroidism.

This clonotype came up many times. The genes are TRBV6-1 and TRBJ2-7; TRBD1 aligns across 7 bases. CDR1 and CDR2 (germline): MNHNS, SASEGT. This CDR3 spans 13 amino acids. With 5 bases clipped from V and 3 bases from J, the junction kept 4 bases outside the gene matches. Written as DNA, the CDR3 is TGTGCCAGCAGTAAAGGGGACAGCTACGAGCAGTACTTC. It encodes CASSKGDSYEQYF.

Concerning this clonotype: Being one base from a much bigger clone, this may be a read error. The chain uses TRBV12-3 or TRBV12-4 and TRBJ2-2, with D maybe TRBD2 (5 bases). V lost 7 bases and J 6 bases, leaving 9 bases between the germline ends. The CDR3 is 12 amino acids. CDR3 in amino acids: CASTLEAGELFF. CDR3 in DNA: TGTGCCAGCACCTTGGAGGCCGGGGAGCTGTTTTTT.

This clonotype has only a few counts. This sequence joins TRBV24-1 and TRBJ1-5; D not certain. Trimming took 2 bases from V and 6 from J, leaving 10 bases between them. Germline V lookup: CDR1 KGHDR, CDR2 SFDVKD. This CDR3 region has 14 residues. The CDR3 region is CATSDSLGIQPQHF. The DNA of the CDR3 is TGTGCCACCAGTGATTCACTCGGGATTCAGCCCCAGCATTTT.

The chain is built from TRBV12-3 or TRBV12-4 and TRBJ1-3; unclear D gene. This CDR3 has 14 residues. V dropped 8 bases and J dropped 0 bases, with 11 bases sitting between them. The CDR3 spells CASQYGPSGNTIYF. In DNA, the CDR3 is TGTGCCAGCCAATACGGTCCCTCTGGAAACACCATATATTTT.

At least ten counts were recorded for this clonotype. The chain combines TRBV30 with TRBJ1-5; D gene ambiguous. CDR1 is GTSNPN, CDR2 SVGIG, per germline (reference sequence). V lost 3 bases and J lost 7, with 7 bases in between. The CDR3 has 11 residues. In DNA, the CDR3 is TGTGCCTGGAGGGTGAAACAGCCCCAGCATTTT. Translating it yields CAWRVKQPQHF.

The chain combines TRBV12-3 or TRBV12-4 with TRBJ2-7; a possible D gene is TRBD2 (5 bases). CDR3 size: 12 residues. V was shortened by 6 bases and J by 9 bases, with 15 bases between the two germline ends. In DNA form, the CDR3 reads TGTGCCAGCAGCCCGGACTGGGCAGGGCAGTACTTC. Translation gives CASSPDWAGQYF.

This clonotype appeared many times. The chain has TRBV29-1 and TRBJ2-7, with D perhaps TRBD2 (6 bases). Deletions cut 4 bases from V and 4 bases from J, with 20 bases between. Germline V gives CDR1 SQVTM, CDR2 ANQGSEA. The CDR3 extends over 15 amino acids. CDR3 loop: CSVAGGLEGGYEQYF. The DNA of the CDR3 is TGCAGCGTTGCGGGCGGTCTAGAAGGAGGGTACGAGCAGTACTTC.

This clonotype was found many times. The chain uses TRBV13 and TRBJ1-2; possible D gene TRBD1, 5 bases. The germline gives CDR1 PRHDT, CDR2 FYEKMQ (reference sequence). CDR3 length: 14 amino acids. V lost 6 bases, J lost 0 bases, and 11 bases lay in between. The CDR3 protein is CASSSGRSNYGYTF. For the CDR3, the DNA is TGTGCCAGCAGTTCAGGGCGTTCTAACTATGGCTACACCTTC.

A few counts support this clonotype. The chain is built from TRBV19 and TRBJ1-1, with TRBD1 identical over 7 bases. The CDR3 extends over 13 amino acids. CDR1 is LNHDA, CDR2 SQIVND, per germline (reference sequence). J gave up 8 bases and V 3 bases, and 6 bases lay outside the gene matches. The CDR3 nucleotides are TGTGCCAGTAGTATTCGAGGGGGCGCGGAAGCTTTCTTT. Amino acids: CASSIRGGAEAFF.

This clonotype has just a few counts. V and J are TRBV16 and TRBJ2-7; TRBD2 matches 8 bases. V lost 2 bases, J lost 1 base, and 13 bases stayed unmatched. Germline CDR1 KGHSY, CDR2 FQNENV. The CDR3 totals 18 residues. CDR3 residues: CASSQASGGGSYSYEQYF. As DNA, the CDR3 is TGTGCCAGCAGCCAAGCAAGCGGCGGGGGGTCCTATTCCTACGAGCAGTACTTC.

This clonotype occurred many times. The chain has TRBV6-1 and TRBJ2-5, with 8 bases that match TRBD1. From germline, CDR1 is MNHNS and CDR2 SASEGT. This CDR3 comprises 15 residues. The J segment lost 5 bases and the V segment lost 1 base, leaving 6 bases of the junction unmatched. The CDR3 loop reads CASSEVATGVETQYF. The DNA for the CDR3 is TGTGCCAGCAGTGAAGTTGCGACAGGGGTCGAGACCCAGTACTTC.

This clonotype showed up many times. This chain connects TRBV6-5 to TRBJ1-2; D is undetermined. CDR1 and CDR2 from the germline V gene are MNHEY and SVGAGI. Deletions cut 11 bases from V and 1 base from J, with 11 bases between. The CDR3 covers 12 residues. The CDR3 sequence: CAAGRFNYGYTF. The CDR3 DNA reads as TGTGCCGCCGGACGTTTTAACTATGGCTACACCTTC.

This clonotype was picked up one time. A read error is possible here, since a much larger clone lies one base away. The genes are TRBV27 and TRBJ2-2; 9 nucleotides align to TRBD1. This CDR3 contains 18 residues. Germline assignment: CDR1 MNHEY and CDR2 SMNVEV (reference sequence). CDR3 sequence (DNA): TGTGCCAGCAGTTTACTATCTTGGACAGGGGTAGGGACCGGGGAGCTGTTGTTT. Amino acids: CASSLLSWTGVGTGELLF.

Points on this clonotype: A read error is likely, as this CDR3 ends without the conserved phenylalanine or tryptophan. The CDR3 DNA reads as TGTGCCAGCAGCTTTCCGATCGCTCAGAACACTGAAGCTTTCCTT. It yields the protein CASSFPIAQNTEAFL. J is TRBJ1-1 and V is TRBV7-9; D gene unclear. V lost 3 bases, J lost 1 base, and 12 bases lay in between. Germline loops: CDR1 SEHNR, CDR2 FQNEAQ (reference sequence). The CDR3 has 15 amino acids.

This chain connects TRBV10-3 to TRBJ2-7; 7 nucleotides match TRBD1. The CDR3 contains 16 residues. The trim removed 10 bases at V and 4 bases at J, leaving 19 bases unmatched. Germline CDR1 ENHRY, CDR2 SYGVKD. CDR3 sequence (DNA): TGTGCCAACCGAACCCTCCGGGTAAGGGGGCGATACGAGCAGTACTTC. Its protein is CANRTLRVRGRYEQYF.

The sample holds many counts of this clonotype. This rearrangement joins TRBV5-1 to TRBJ1-5, with 7 positions matching TRBD1. Germline lookup yields CDR1 SGHRS and CDR2 YFSETQ. The J segment lost 5 bases and the V segment lost 0 bases, leaving 8 bases of the junction unmatched. The CDR3 sequence is 16 residues long. The CDR3 bases are TGCGCCAGCAGCTTGGATGGCAGGGGGGAATATCAGCCCCAGCATTTT. This translates into CASSLDGRGEYQPQHF. The variable domain in full, with the rest retrieved from reference TRBV5-1 and TRBJ1-5, is KAGVTQTPRYLIKTRGQQVTLSCSPISGHRSVSWYQQTPGQGLQFLFEYFSETQRNKGNFPGRFSGRQFSNSRSEMNVSTLELGDSALYLCASSLDGRGEYQPQHFGDGTRLSIL.

This clonotype was counted a few times. The rearrangement joins TRBV20-1 to TRBJ1-1; the D gene is possibly TRBD1 (6 bases). CDR1 and CDR2 from the germline V gene are DFQATT and SNEGSKA (reference sequence). This CDR3 has 14 residues. Trimming pared 4 bases from V and 4 bases from J, leaving 16 bases between. The CDR3 region has the DNA TGCAGTGCTAACCCGACAGGTTTGGGCACTGAAGCTTTCTTT. It encodes CSANPTGLGTEAFF.

This clonotype was counted ten times or more. The chain uses TRBV11-2 and TRBJ2-7; no clear D. The CDR3 is made up of 13 amino acids. V shed 1 base and J shed 1 base, with 5 bases lying between them. The germline V gene encodes CDR1 SGHAT and CDR2 FQNNGV. The CDR3: CASSLATSYEQYF. The CDR3 DNA reads TGTGCCAGCAGCTTAGCCACGTCCTACGAGCAGTACTTC. Filled out from reference TRBV11-2 and TRBJ2-7, the complete variable domain reads EAGVAQSPRYKIIEKRQSVAFWCNPISGHATLYWYQQILGQGPKLLIQFQNNGVVDDSQLPKDRFSAERLKGVDSTLKIQPAKLEDSAVYLCASSLATSYEQYFGPGTRLTVT.

Ten or more counts support this clonotype. One end of the junction fails to match germline, which may point to a read error. The V call is TRBV5-6, the J call TRBJ2-5; 8 bases map to TRBD1. Germline CDR1 and CDR2: SGHDT and YYEEEE. The CDR3 loop spans 14 amino acids. The CDR3 DNA reads as TGTGCCAGCAGCTCGACAGGGGTCCAAGAGGCCCAGTACTTC. Translated, it gives CASSSTGVQEAQYF.

The chain employs TRBV29-1 and TRBJ1-2; 9 bases match TRBD1. Trimming removed 6 bases from V and 1 base from J; junction bases left unmatched: 3. The CDR3 is 13 amino acids. Per germline, CDR1 SQVTM and CDR2 ANQGSEA. CDR3 residues: CSVTGGLNYGYTF. CDR3 DNA: TGCAGCGTGACAGGGGGTCTTAACTATGGCTACACCTTC.

This clonotype was detected many times. V and J are TRBV12-3 or TRBV12-4 and TRBJ2-7; the match to TRBD2 covers 9 bases. The CDR3 is 13 amino acids. Trimming cost V 6 bases and J 4 bases; bases outside gene matches: 4. The CDR3 loop is CASRSGGRYEQYF. In nucleotides, the CDR3 is TGTGCCAGCAGAAGCGGGGGGAGGTACGAGCAGTACTTC.

The CDR3 bases are TGTGCCAGCAGTGAAGCCACCACTGATACGCAGTATTTT. As protein: CASSEATTDTQYF. The chain has TRBV2 and TRBJ2-3; no definite D call. There are 13 residues in the CDR3. Germline lookup yields CDR1 SNHLY and CDR2 FYNNEI. The germline V and J ends were trimmed by 0 bases and 6 bases, with 7 bases remaining between them.

J is TRBJ1-3 and V is TRBV11-1; 8 bases agree with TRBD1. The CDR3 covers 17 residues. Trimming took 5 bases from V and 0 from J; bases not matched to a gene: 9. CDR1 and CDR2 from the germline V gene are SGHAT and FQDESV (reference sequence). The CDR3 loop reads CASSGRQGKSSGNTIYF. The CDR3 region has the DNA TGTGCCAGCAGCGGTCGACAGGGGAAAAGCTCTGGAAACACCATATATTTT. The full variable domain, in which reference TRBV11-1 and TRBJ1-3 provide the parts outside the CDR3, is EAEVAQSPRYKITEKSQAVAFWCDPISGHATLYWYRQILGQGPELLVQFQDESVVDDSQLPKDRFSAERLKGVDSTLKIQPAELGDSAMYLCASSGRQGKSSGNTIYFGEGSWLTVV.

This clonotype has a handful of counts. The chain combines TRBV7-8 with TRBJ1-2; 9 bases line up with TRBD1. CDR1 is SGHVS and CDR2 is FQNEAQ in the germline V gene. Losses at the gene ends were 4 bases for V and 4 bases for J; bases not matched to a gene: 7. The CDR3 covers 15 residues. CDR3 loop: CASSSTGGALYGYTF. CDR3 DNA: TGTGCCAGCAGCTCCACAGGGGGCGCGCTCTATGGCTACACCTTC.

This clonotype was seen ten or more times. The V call is TRBV28, the J call TRBJ1-1; TRBD1 is a possible D gene (5 bases). Germline-derived CDR1 and CDR2 are MDHEN and SYDVKM. This CDR3 has 12 amino acids. The V end was cut by 5 bases, the J end by 8 bases, with 12 bases between. DNA of the CDR3: TGTGCCAGCAGTCTCCCTGACAGAGAAGCTTTCTTT. Translation gives CASSLPDREAFF. Variable domain in full (rest from reference TRBV28 and TRBJ1-1): DVKVTQSSRYLVKRTGEKVFLECVQDMDHENMFWYRQDPGLGLRLIYFSYDVKMKEKGDIPEGYSVSREKKERFSLILESASTNQTSMYLCASSLPDREAFFGQGTRLTVV.

This chain connects TRBV28 to TRBJ1-1; no clear D. Germline V CDR1 and CDR2: MDHEN, SYDVKM. The CDR3 has 15 amino acids. Trimming shortened V by 1 base and J by 0 bases, and 9 bases separated the two germline ends. The CDR3 spells CASSLFRSMNTEAFF. CDR3 DNA: TGTGCCAGCAGTTTATTTAGGAGCATGAACACTGAAGCTTTCTTT.

This clonotype was found many times. The chain is built from TRBV27 and TRBJ2-5; 9 bases match TRBD1. The V gene's germline CDR1 is MNHEY and CDR2 SMNVEV (reference sequence). The CDR3 is made up of 15 amino acids. The V and J ends lost 5 bases and 5 bases, in that order; junction bases with no gene match: 9. CDR3: CASSPRDRVGETQYF. The DNA for the CDR3 is TGTGCCAGCAGTCCACGGGACAGGGTAGGGGAGACCCAGTACTTC.

This clonotype was seen at least ten times. V is TRBV2 and J is TRBJ2-2, with 11 positions matching TRBD2. There are 15 residues in the CDR3. Losses at the gene ends were 6 bases for V and 6 bases for J; bases not matched to a gene: 6. Germline CDR1 is SNHLY and CDR2 is FYNNEI. For the CDR3, the DNA is TGTGCCAGCAGGTTTAGCGGGGGGGCTCCCGGGGAGCTGTTTTTT. Protein sequence: CASRFSGGAPGELFF.

This clonotype was observed a few times. The J gene is TRBJ1-6, the V gene TRBV7-9; 7 nucleotides match TRBD1. The CDR3 has 16 residues. Germline V gives CDR1 SEHNR, CDR2 FQNEAQ (reference sequence). Unmatched junction bases numbered 6, after V lost 5 bases and J lost 2 bases. In DNA, the CDR3 is TGTGCCAGCAGCCCCGACAGGGCGACCTATAATTCACCCCTCCACTTT. It encodes CASSPDRATYNSPLHF.

The chain is built from TRBV7-9 and TRBJ2-2; maybe TRBD2 (6 bases). The CDR3 runs 14 residues. The germline V gene has CDR1 SEHNR and CDR2 FQNEAQ (reference sequence). V dropped 6 bases and J dropped 6 bases, with 14 bases sitting between them. CDR3 in amino acids: CASSSNPGAGELFF. DNA for the CDR3: TGTGCCAGCAGTTCCAATCCGGGGGCCGGGGAGCTGTTTTTT.